This TCR beta chain comes out of a study of neurological immune-mediated disorders. TCRdb used MiXCR to reprocess the 5' RACE reads, holding one entry per CDR3 protein. This table holds 50,000 to 70,000 distinct CDR3 sequences, roughly 10% found once. The time point denotes: longitudinal time-point 1 (baseline). Looked up from germline, CDR1 is SGHTA and CDR2 is FQGNSA. This CDR3 comprises 14 residues. V dropped 2 bases and J dropped 6 bases, with 12 bases sitting between them. Study conclusions and caveats: HTLV-1-associated myelopathy had the most TCR clonal expansion, while multiple sclerosis had the least, a level that fell below healthy controls.

Regarding this clonotype: Its antigen is as yet unknown.

The sequenced sample was PBMCs. This chain joins TRBV7-2 and TRBJ2-3; a weak D match, TRBD2 (5 bases). This clonotype was sampled from a male donor with HTLV-1-associated myelopathy (HAM/TSP). The CDR3 here is CASSLRAGYDTQYF. CDR3 nucleotide sequence: TGTGCCAGCAGCTTAAGGGCGGGTTACGATACGCAGTATTTT.